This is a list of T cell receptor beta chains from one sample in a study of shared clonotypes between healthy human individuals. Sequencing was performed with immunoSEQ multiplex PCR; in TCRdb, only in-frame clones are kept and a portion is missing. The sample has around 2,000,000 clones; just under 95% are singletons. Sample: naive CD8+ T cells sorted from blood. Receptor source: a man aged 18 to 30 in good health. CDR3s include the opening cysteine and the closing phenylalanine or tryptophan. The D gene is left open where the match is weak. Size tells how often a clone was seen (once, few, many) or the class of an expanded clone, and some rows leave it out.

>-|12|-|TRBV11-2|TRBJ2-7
TGTGCCAGCAGGACCGGTTGGGGCGAGCAGTACTTC
CASRTGWGEQYF
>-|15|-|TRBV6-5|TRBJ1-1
TGTGCCAGCAGTTACTCGTCGGGCATGAACACTGAAGCTTTCTTT
CASSYSSGMNTEAFF
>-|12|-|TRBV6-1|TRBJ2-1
TGTGCCATGGGTAGCGCCTACAATGAGCAGTTCTTC
CAMGSAYNEQFF
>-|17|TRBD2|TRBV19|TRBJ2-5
TGTGCCAGTAGTATAGATCTATGGACTAGCGGGAAAGAGACCCAGTACTTC
CASSIDLWTSGKETQYF
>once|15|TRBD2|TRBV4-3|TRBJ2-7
TGCGCCAGCAGCCAAGGACAAGCGGGAGTTGGGGAGCAGTACTTC
CASSQGQAGVGEQYF
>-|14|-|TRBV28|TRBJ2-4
TGTGCCAGCAGTGCGGCCGGGACCCGGGACATTCAGTACTTC
CASSAAGTRDIQYF
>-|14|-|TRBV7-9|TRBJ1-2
TGTGCCAGCAGCTCCACGACGGACTACTATGGCTACACCTTC
CASSSTTDYYGYTF
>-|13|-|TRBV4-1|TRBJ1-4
TGCGCCAGCTCCGACAGGTCTAATGAAAAACTGTTTTTT
CASSDRSNEKLFF
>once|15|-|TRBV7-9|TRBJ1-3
TGTGCCAGCAGCCAGACGGGGACGGCCGGAAACACCATATATTTT
CASSQTGTAGNTIYF
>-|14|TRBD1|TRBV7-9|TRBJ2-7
TGTGCCAGCAGCTCACCGCTCATGACAGGGGGACAGTACTTC
CASSSPLMTGGQYF
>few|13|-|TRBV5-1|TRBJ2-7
TGCGCCAGCAGCTTGGAATCCTCCTACGAGCAGTACTTC
CASSLESSYEQYF